The next 21 T cell receptor beta chains were all read from a single sample in a study of cytomegalovirus exposure and HLA in healthy donors. Primers for the PCR totalled 60 Vbeta and 13 Jbeta. Only in-frame clones appear in the TCRdb table, and some are missing; sequencing was by immunoSEQ multiplex PCR. Here the sample spans 250,000 to 350,000 clones, more than 80% being singletons. The sequenced material came from PBMCs. The source is a man in his forties or fifties in good health and CMV-seropositive.

The rearrangement links TRBV25-1 to TRBJ1-4; 8 bases agree with TRBD1. The ends lost 4 bases at V and 0 bases at J; junction bases unmatched: 7. The germline CDR1 and CDR2 sequences are MGHDK and SYGVNS. The CDR3 spans 17 residues. CDR3 region: CASSVRDRMSTNEKLFF. CDR3 coding DNA: TGTGCCAGCAGTGTCCGGGACAGGATGTCAACTAATGAAAAACTGTTTTTT.

V gene TRBV4-1 combines with J gene TRBJ2-7; no firm D call. V lost 0 bases and J lost 0, with 12 bases in between. This CDR3 comprises 16 residues. Looked up from germline, CDR1 is MGHRA and CDR2 is YSYEKL. The CDR3 DNA is TGCGCCAGCAGCCAAGAGGCGTTCTCGGGCTCCTACGAGCAGTACTTC. Amino acid sequence: CASSQEAFSGSYEQYF.

This chain joins TRBV2 and TRBJ2-1; D ambiguous. CDR1 is SNHLY, CDR2 FYNNEI, per germline. The V gene lost 6 bases and the J gene lost 0 bases, with 9 bases spanning the gap. This CDR3 is 14 amino acids long. The CDR3 region is CASRASGSYNEQFF. The DNA for the CDR3 is TGTGCCAGCAGGGCATCGGGCTCCTACAATGAGCAGTTCTTC.

The chain uses TRBV11-3 and TRBJ2-5, with 8 bases fitting TRBD2. The length of the CDR3 is 17 residues. V lost 1 base, J lost 3 bases, and 10 bases stayed unmatched. CDR1 is SGHNT, CDR2 YENEEA, per germline. CDR3 in amino acids: CASSLGLAGPTEETQYF. The CDR3 region has the DNA TGTGCCAGCAGCTTAGGCTTAGCGGGACCTACCGAAGAGACCCAGTACTTC.

The CDR3 region is CASSGQVGGHGYTF. The CDR3 DNA reads as TGTGCCAGCAGCGGACAGGTAGGGGGTCATGGCTACACCTTC. This chain connects TRBV9 to TRBJ1-2; D possibly corresponds to TRBD1 (6 bases). CDR1 and CDR2 from the germline V gene are SGDLS and YYNGEE. CDR3 length equals 14 residues. V was shortened by 3 bases and J by 6 bases, with 15 bases between the two germline ends.

This clone was observed a single time. The chain employs TRBV30 and TRBJ2-6; TRBD2 is a possible D gene (6 bases). V was clipped by 4 bases and J by 0 bases, with 10 bases between them. The CDR3 has 15 amino acids. The V gene's germline CDR1 is GTSNPN and CDR2 SVGIG (reference sequence). The CDR3 nucleotides are TGTGCCTGGAAATTGGGGGGCTCTGGGGCCAACGTCCTGACTTTC. This sequence encodes CAWKLGGSGANVLTF.

The genes are TRBV7-9 and TRBJ1-1; tentatively, D is TRBD1 (5 bases). The CDR3 consists of 15 residues. With 5 bases removed from V and 0 bases from J, the gap between germline ends came to 13 bases. CDR1 is SEHNR and CDR2 is FQNEAQ in the germline V gene (reference sequence). The CDR3, as DNA: TGTGCCAGCAGCCGTGACAGCGCCATGAACACTGAAGCTTTCTTT. Protein: CASSRDSAMNTEAFF.

The chain combines TRBV19 with TRBJ1-5; tentatively, D is TRBD1 (5 bases). CDR1 is LNHDA, CDR2 SQIVND, per germline (reference sequence). V shed 1 base and J shed 6 bases, with 16 bases lying between them. This CDR3 is 16 amino acids long. The DNA for the CDR3 is TGTGCCAGTAGTATAGGAGTCCAGGGAAGGAGTCAGCCCCAGCATTTT. Its translation: CASSIGVQGRSQPQHF. Together with reference TRBV19 and TRBJ1-5, the CDR3 gives the full variable domain: DGGITQSPKYLFRKEGQNVTLSCEQNLNHDAMYWYRQDPGQGLRLIYYSQIVNDFQKGDIAEGYSVSREKKESFPLTVTSAQKNPTAFYLCASSIGVQGRSQPQHFGDGTRLSIL.

The J gene is TRBJ1-2, the V gene TRBV5-1, with D maybe TRBD1 (6 bases). V was cut by 3 bases and J by 4 bases, with 16 bases left in between. CDR1 SGHRS and CDR2 YFSETQ come from the germline V gene. The CDR3 totals 15 residues. CDR3 nucleotides: TGCGCCAGCAGCTCAACCCAGGGACATTTCTATGGCTACACCTTC. Residues: CASSSTQGHFYGYTF.

The chain is built from TRBV5-1 and TRBJ1-1, with D maybe TRBD1 (5 bases). The CDR3 runs to 13 residues. The germline V gene encodes CDR1 SGHRS and CDR2 YFSETQ. Trimming stripped 7 bases from V and 5 bases from J, with 15 bases between. The CDR3 DNA follows: TGCGCCAGCGGGGACTGGCGGGGGACTGAAGCTTTCTTT. Its protein product is CASGDWRGTEAFF.

Of note for this clone: One junction end does not reproduce the germline sequence, and a read error may be involved. The J gene is TRBJ2-7, the V gene TRBV7-9; possible D gene TRBD1, 5 bases. There are 16 residues in the CDR3. CDR1 and CDR2 (germline): SEHNR, FQNEAQ (reference sequence). Written as DNA, the CDR3 is TGTTCCAGCAGTTTAATAACCGGGCAGGGAATTTACGAGCAGTACTTC. Its protein is CSSSLITGQGIYEQYF.

The V and J genes are TRBV29-1 and TRBJ2-2, with D hard to call. Trimming took 7 bases from V and 4 from J, leaving 13 bases between them. The CDR3 length is 13 residues. From germline, CDR1 is SQVTM and CDR2 ANQGSEA. CDR3 residues: CSALDFGTGELFF. In DNA form, the CDR3 reads TGCAGCGCCCTAGATTTCGGCACCGGGGAGCTGTTTTTT.

This chain links TRBV28 with TRBJ2-7; D may be TRBD1 (6 bases). Germline CDR1 reads MDHEN; CDR2 reads SYDVKM. V shed 5 bases and J shed 2 bases, with 16 bases lying between them. This CDR3 has 15 amino acids. CDR3 DNA sequence: TGTGCCAGCAGTGACCGGGACACCCCTACCTACGAGCAGTACTTC. It translates to CASSDRDTPTYEQYF.

The CDR3 DNA reads as TGCGCCAGCAGCCCGTCTCAGGGGCCCTACAATGAGCAGTTCTTC. It specifies CASSPSQGPYNEQFF. This rearrangement joins TRBV5-1 to TRBJ2-1; perhaps TRBD1 as D (6 bases). The CDR3 contains 15 residues. V was clipped by 4 bases and J by 2 bases, with 13 bases between them. Germline V gives CDR1 SGHRS, CDR2 YFSETQ.

This chain uses TRBV7-2 with TRBJ2-7; D possibly corresponds to TRBD1 (6 bases). The V and J ends lost 1 base and 3 bases respectively, with 16 bases between them. CDR1 is SGHTA, CDR2 FQGNSA, per germline. The CDR3 is 16 amino acids. The DNA for the CDR3 is TGTGCCAGCAGCTTAGGTCCAGGGGATGTAGGCTACGAGCAGTACTTC. As protein: CASSLGPGDVGYEQYF.

The rearrangement links TRBV7-9 to TRBJ2-7; 10 bases line up with TRBD1. V shed 2 bases and J 4 bases; nucleotides not matched to a gene: 2. Germline loops: CDR1 SEHNR, CDR2 FQNEAQ (reference sequence). The CDR3 runs 14 residues. CDR3 amino acids: CASSLTGQGYEQYF. The CDR3 coding sequence is TGTGCCAGCAGCTTAACGGGACAGGGGTACGAGCAGTACTTC.

The CDR3 loop reads CASSFSTQGPTDTQYF. The CDR3 DNA follows: TGTGCCAGCAGCTTCAGTACCCAGGGTCCCACAGATACGCAGTATTTT. The chain joins TRBV7-9 to TRBJ2-3, with TRBD1 as a possible D gene (5 bases). The CDR3 spans 16 residues. Germline values: CDR1 SEHNR, CDR2 FQNEAQ (reference sequence). Trimming shortened V by 3 bases and J by 2 bases, and 15 bases separated the two germline ends.

This clone was seen a single time. The V gene is TRBV11-2, the J gene TRBJ2-7, with 8 nucleotides matching TRBD2. V was clipped by 1 base and J by 2 bases; unmatched bases: 13. Germline V gene lookup returns CDR1 SGHAT and CDR2 FQNNGV. The CDR3 runs to 18 residues. Here the CDR3 DNA reads TGTGCCAGCAGCTTAGTTGTCTATCCGGGAGGGGACCCCTACGAGCAGTACTTC. Residues: CASSLVVYPGGDPYEQYF.

As for this clone: Mismatch with germline at one junction end may stem from a read error. The rearrangement uses TRBV7-7 and TRBJ2-5; TRBD2 is a possible D gene (6 bases). This CDR3 has 14 amino acids. Looked up from germline, CDR1 is SSHAT and CDR2 is FNYEAQ (reference sequence). The CDR3 spells CASRHLQEGETQYF. For the CDR3, the DNA is TGTGCTAGCAGACATCTTCAGGAGGGAGAGACCCAGTACTTC.

The chain recombines TRBV4-3 with TRBJ1-4; 10 bases match TRBD1. V lost 2 bases and J lost 6; bases outside the gene matches: 3. This CDR3 is 15 amino acids long. From germline, CDR1 is LGHNA and CDR2 YSLEER. Here the CDR3 reads CASSQRGTGDEKLFF. The DNA for the CDR3 is TGCGCCAGCAGCCAACGTGGGACAGGGGATGAAAAACTGTTTTTT.

CDR3 in DNA: TGTGCCAGCAGTAGACAGGGGTTCTATGAGCAGTTCTTC. This translates into CASSRQGFYEQFF. V gene TRBV27 combines with J gene TRBJ2-1; TRBD1 aligns across 8 bases. Unmatched junction bases numbered 5, after V lost 5 bases and J lost 8 bases. Germline V gene lookup returns CDR1 MNHEY and CDR2 SMNVEV (reference sequence). The CDR3 is made up of 13 amino acids.